The rows below give T cell receptor beta chains drawn from one sample of a study of graft-versus-host responses after intestinal transplantation. The table came from immunoSEQ multiplex PCR; TCRdb's copy has only in-frame clones and leaves some out. Here the sample spans 20,000 to 25,000 clones, 55% to 70% being singletons. Material: alloreactive CD4+ T cells from a mixed lymphocyte reaction culture, obtained before intestinal transplant. The receptors were sampled from a human patient who received an intestinal transplant. Both conserved end residues are part of each CDR3. Fields, in order: V gene, J gene, CDR3 protein.

v_call: TRBV5-6
j_call: TRBJ2-1
cdr3_aa: CASSLRRTSGSYNEQFF

v_call: TRBV7-9
j_call: TRBJ1-2
cdr3_aa: CASSQGRAYTF

v_call: TRBV11-2
j_call: TRBJ2-1
cdr3_aa: CASSLRRHSNEQFF

v_call: TRBV15
j_call: TRBJ2-1
cdr3_aa: CATRTRGSAYHNEQFF

v_call: TRBV18
j_call: TRBJ2-7
cdr3_aa: CASSPGLSSYEQYF

v_call: TRBV30
j_call: TRBJ1-2
cdr3_aa: CACQDYGYTF

v_call: TRBV10-3
j_call: TRBJ1-1
cdr3_aa: CAIKGTGNLNTEAFF

v_call: TRBV7-9
j_call: TRBJ2-4
cdr3_aa: CASSATGTSGRARIQYF

v_call: TRBV7-2
j_call: TRBJ1-3
cdr3_aa: CASSLSAGGNTIYF

v_call: TRBV19
j_call: TRBJ2-2
cdr3_aa: CASSNGGLLAGELFF

v_call: TRBV7-6
j_call: TRBJ1-1
cdr3_aa: CASSLDSPPTTEAFF

v_call: TRBV28
j_call: TRBJ2-5
cdr3_aa: CASSLWTGGETQYF

v_call: TRBV6-6
j_call: TRBJ1-5
cdr3_aa: CASSRGQSQPQHF

v_call: TRBV6-4
j_call: TRBJ1-5
cdr3_aa: CASRDRGLQPQHF

v_call: TRBV5-4
j_call: TRBJ2-1
cdr3_aa: CASSRRAGGEYNEQFF

v_call: TRBV30
j_call: TRBJ2-7
cdr3_aa: CAWSVLDEQYF

v_call: TRBV25-1
j_call: TRBJ1-4
cdr3_aa: CASSEPGSNEKLFF

v_call: TRBV28
j_call: TRBJ2-7
cdr3_aa: CASSSPGLALFKQYF

v_call: TRBV7-3
j_call: TRBJ1-1
cdr3_aa: CASSLGGAPYEAFF

v_call: TRBV5-1
j_call: TRBJ2-5
cdr3_aa: CASSLGQGKETQYF

v_call: TRBV2
j_call: TRBJ1-4
cdr3_aa: CASGFQDTYEKLFF

v_call: TRBV4-1
j_call: TRBJ1-2
cdr3_aa: CASSQDANQGQSTPRRGYTF

v_call: TRBV5-1
j_call: TRBJ2-1
cdr3_aa: CASSLLLADNEQFF

v_call: TRBV9
j_call: TRBJ1-1
cdr3_aa: CASRGREGTEAFF

v_call: TRBV2
j_call: TRBJ2-7
cdr3_aa: CASIRASDYEQYF

v_call: TRBV5-6
j_call: TRBJ1-1
cdr3_aa: CASSSRGANTEAFF

v_call: TRBV5-4
j_call: TRBJ1-2
cdr3_aa: CASSRRVKGGYTF

v_call: TRBV6-1
j_call: TRBJ1-2
cdr3_aa: CASSEGPAGVGGFYGYTF

v_call: TRBV30
j_call: TRBJ1-6
cdr3_aa: CAWSGQRSSYNSPLHF

v_call: TRBV6-6
j_call: TRBJ1-2
cdr3_aa: CASSPRRSGYGYTF

v_call: TRBV18
j_call: TRBJ2-7
cdr3_aa: CASSHRDKLFTEQYF

v_call: TRBV12-5
j_call: TRBJ2-7
cdr3_aa: CASGSTGGSYEQYF

v_call: TRBV5-5
j_call: TRBJ1-5
cdr3_aa: CASSLQGASNQPQHF

v_call: TRBV19
j_call: TRBJ1-5
cdr3_aa: CASSIFTGGSNQPQHF

v_call: TRBV7-3
j_call: TRBJ2-1
cdr3_aa: CASSPTSGRYNEQFF

v_call: TRBV27
j_call: TRBJ1-4
cdr3_aa: CASSLSYAGRPEKLFF

v_call: TRBV29-1
j_call: TRBJ1-5
cdr3_aa: CSVAGGMNQPQHF

v_call: TRBV7-2
j_call: TRBJ2-5
cdr3_aa: CASSLQSSGRGQETQYF

v_call: TRBV7-8
j_call: TRBJ1-5
cdr3_aa: CASSLALYQPQHF

v_call: TRBV6-5
j_call: TRBJ1-2
cdr3_aa: CASSFQQGPSGYTF

v_call: TRBV5-1
j_call: TRBJ2-3
cdr3_aa: CASSLAAGVSLGLTDTQYF

v_call: TRBV6-1
j_call: TRBJ1-5
cdr3_aa: CASSEPHFPPIQPQHF

v_call: TRBV5-1
j_call: TRBJ2-2
cdr3_aa: CASSQRTSRATGELFF

v_call: TRBV19
j_call: TRBJ1-6
cdr3_aa: CASSIVGGGPPLHF

v_call: TRBV5-6
j_call: TRBJ2-5
cdr3_aa: CASSLGLGGQYF

v_call: TRBV9
j_call: TRBJ2-1
cdr3_aa: CASSGIQGVGEQFF

v_call: TRBV5-4
j_call: TRBJ1-1
cdr3_aa: CASSLGRIPYTEAFF

v_call: TRBV7-2
j_call: TRBJ1-3
cdr3_aa: CASSLVSGTGGNTIYF

v_call: TRBV19
j_call: TRBJ2-1
cdr3_aa: CASSRRAGDGNEQFF

v_call: TRBV19
j_call: TRBJ2-5
cdr3_aa: CASAGRGAETQYF

v_call: TRBV7-2
j_call: TRBJ1-6
cdr3_aa: CASSYVRGLGSPLHF

v_call: TRBV6-1
j_call: TRBJ1-4
cdr3_aa: CASSPRNEKLFF

v_call: TRBV7-2
j_call: TRBJ2-1
cdr3_aa: CASSSAVSYNEQFF

v_call: TRBV6-5
j_call: TRBJ1-3
cdr3_aa: CASSAGRKSGNTIYF

v_call: TRBV19
j_call: TRBJ2-6
cdr3_aa: CASSLRTSSGANVLTF

v_call: TRBV6-1
j_call: TRBJ1-6
cdr3_aa: CASSEVVSPLHF

v_call: TRBV4-3
j_call: TRBJ2-1
cdr3_aa: CASSQSQATYNEQFF

v_call: TRBV4-1
j_call: TRBJ2-7
cdr3_aa: CASSQAARAGLPYEQYF

v_call: TRBV4-1
j_call: TRBJ2-3
cdr3_aa: CASSQGSNRDFPRDTQYF